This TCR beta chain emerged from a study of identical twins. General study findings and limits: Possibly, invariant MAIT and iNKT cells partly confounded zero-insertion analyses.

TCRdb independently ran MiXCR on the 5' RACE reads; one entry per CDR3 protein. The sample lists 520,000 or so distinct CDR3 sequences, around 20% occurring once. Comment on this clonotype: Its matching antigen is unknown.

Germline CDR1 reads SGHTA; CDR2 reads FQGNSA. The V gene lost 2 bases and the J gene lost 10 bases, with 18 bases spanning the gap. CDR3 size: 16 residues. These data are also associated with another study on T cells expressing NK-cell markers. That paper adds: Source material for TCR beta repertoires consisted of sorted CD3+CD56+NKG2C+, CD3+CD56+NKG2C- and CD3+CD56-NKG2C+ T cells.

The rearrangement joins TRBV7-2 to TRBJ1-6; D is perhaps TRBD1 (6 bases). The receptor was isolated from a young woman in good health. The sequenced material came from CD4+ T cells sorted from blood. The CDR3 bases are TGTGCCAGCAGCTTAAGAACAACAGGGTCTGGATCACCCCTCCACTTT. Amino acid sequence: CASSLRTTGSGSPLHF.